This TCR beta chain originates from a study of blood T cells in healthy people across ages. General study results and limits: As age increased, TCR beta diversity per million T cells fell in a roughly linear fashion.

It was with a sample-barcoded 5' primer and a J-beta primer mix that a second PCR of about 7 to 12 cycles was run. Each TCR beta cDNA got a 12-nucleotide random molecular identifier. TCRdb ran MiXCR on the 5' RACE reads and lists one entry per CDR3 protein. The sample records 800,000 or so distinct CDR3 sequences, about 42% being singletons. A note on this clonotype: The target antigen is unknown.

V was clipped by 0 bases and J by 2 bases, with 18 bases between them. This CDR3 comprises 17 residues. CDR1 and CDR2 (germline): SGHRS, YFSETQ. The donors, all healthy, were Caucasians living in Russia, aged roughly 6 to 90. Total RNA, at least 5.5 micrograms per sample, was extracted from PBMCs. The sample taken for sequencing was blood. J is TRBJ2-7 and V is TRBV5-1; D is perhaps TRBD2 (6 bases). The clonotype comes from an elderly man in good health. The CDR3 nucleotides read TGCGCCAGCAGCTTGGGGCCCCCAGCGGGTGAGACCTACGAGCAGTACTTC. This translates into CASSLGPPAGETYEQYF.